Below, 27 T cell receptor beta chains from the same sample are listed, as sequenced in a study of CD4 T cells in relation to SARS-CoV-2 and coronaviruses. Assay: immunoSEQ multiplex PCR; the TCRdb copy retains only in-frame clones and omits some. The sample gives more than 15,000 clones, 79% of which show up once; roughly a tenth is in the top ten. Before the COVID-19 pandemic, during about 2011-2018, CD4+ T cells were taken from unexposed donors. CD4+ T cells were isolated from the cells after nine to eleven days of culture. These receptors have no identified antigens. Material for sequencing was CD4+ T cells from PBMCs, cultured in vitro. The receptor set was obtained from a human donor in good health.

This clone was counted once. The gene calls are TRBV9 and TRBJ1-1, with D uncertain. The CDR3 contains 14 residues. Germline V gene data show CDR1 as SGDLS and CDR2 as YYNGEE. Between the trimmed V and J ends, which lost 1 base and 6 bases, there was a span of 13 bases. CDR3 in amino acids: CASSVSWSRSEAFF. CDR3 in DNA: TGTGCCAGCAGCGTAAGTTGGTCACGCTCTGAAGCTTTCTTT.

This chain uses TRBV3-1 (or the pseudogene TRBV3-2) with TRBJ2-1; TRBD2 aligns across 10 bases. The V gene's germline CDR1 is LGHDT and CDR2 YNNKEL (reference sequence). This CDR3 spans 16 amino acids. Losses at the gene ends were 4 bases for V and 2 bases for J; bases not matched to a gene: 5. The CDR3 coding sequence is TGTGCCAGCAGCCTATCGAGCGGGGGGGCCTACAATGAGCAGTTCTTC. This codes for CASSLSSGGAYNEQFF.

This sequence joins TRBV2 and TRBJ2-1; D is unclear. The CDR3 runs to 11 residues. Looked up from germline, CDR1 is SNHLY and CDR2 is FYNNEI. Trimming stripped 7 bases from V and 13 bases from J, with 14 bases between. The CDR3, as DNA: TGTGCCAGCAACCCGACGGAAATTCAGTTCTTC. Protein: CASNPTEIQFF.

This clone has a single count. This chain connects TRBV9 to TRBJ1-1; the match to TRBD1 covers 7 bases. After removal of 3 bases from V and 0 bases from J, the junction contained 5 bases not matched to a gene. This CDR3 contains 15 residues. Looked up from germline, CDR1 is SGDLS and CDR2 is YYNGEE. This chain's CDR3 is CASSGTGTMNTEAFF. CDR3 nucleotides: TGTGCCAGCAGCGGGACAGGAACCATGAACACTGAAGCTTTCTTT.

This chain links TRBV7-7 with TRBJ2-5, with 11 bases fitting TRBD1. The germline gives CDR1 SSHAT, CDR2 FNYEAQ (reference sequence). The V and J ends lost 1 base and 5 bases, in that order; junction bases with no gene match: 3. The CDR3 is 15 residues long. The CDR3 region is CASSLGTGGSETQYF. The CDR3, as DNA: TGTGCCAGCAGCTTAGGGACAGGGGGCTCGGAGACCCAGTACTTC.

The CDR3 here is CASSRPGSGENIQYF. CDR3 sequence (DNA): TGTGCCAGCAGCCGCCCGGGTAGCGGGGAAAACATTCAGTACTTC. The chain carries TRBV7-2 and TRBJ2-4; TRBD2 agrees at 8 bases. Germline CDR1 reads SGHTA; CDR2 reads FQGNSA. J lost 5 bases, V lost 5 bases, and 8 bases had no gene match. The CDR3 consists of 15 residues.

The chain uses TRBV3-1 (or the pseudogene TRBV3-2) and TRBJ2-2; 9 bases are a match to TRBD1. Germline V gene data show CDR1 as LGHDT and CDR2 as YNNKEL (reference sequence). J lost 5 bases, V lost 4 bases, and 5 bases had no gene match. There are 15 residues in the CDR3. CDR3 nucleotide sequence: TGTGCCAGCAGCCTCCGGGACAGGGTTACCGGGGAGCTGTTTTTT. Its translation: CASSLRDRVTGELFF.

The rearrangement uses TRBV7-9 and TRBJ1-1; no clear D. The ends were cut back, 0 bases at V and 1 base at J, with 9 bases in the middle. CDR3 size: 15 residues. Germline V gene sequence: CDR1 SEHNR, CDR2 FQNEAQ (reference sequence). The CDR3 DNA sequence: TGTGCCAGCAGCTTAGCGCAGGTTGAGAACACTGAAGCTTTCTTT. Its translation: CASSLAQVENTEAFF.

The rearrangement uses TRBV7-9 and TRBJ1-4; maybe TRBD1 (6 bases). There are 15 residues in the CDR3. With 6 bases removed from V and 2 bases from J, the gap between germline ends came to 13 bases. Looked up from germline, CDR1 is SEHNR and CDR2 is FQNEAQ (reference sequence). CDR3: CASSILQGTNEKLFF. CDR3 DNA: TGTGCCAGCAGTATACTCCAGGGGACTAATGAAAAACTGTTTTTT.

The V gene is TRBV19, the J gene TRBJ2-5, with TRBD1 identical over 7 bases. V trimming: 5 bases; J trimming: 5 bases; junction bases outside the gene matches: 5. CDR1 and CDR2 from the germline V gene are LNHDA and SQIVND (reference sequence). This CDR3 has 13 amino acids. As DNA, the CDR3 is TGTGCCAGTAGTTCCGACAGGGAGGAGACCCAGTACTTC. Translated, it gives CASSSDREETQYF.

J is TRBJ1-1 and V is TRBV2; D might be TRBD1 (6 bases). Germline CDR1 SNHLY, CDR2 FYNNEI. There are 15 residues in the CDR3. Trimming left V 10 bases short and J 4 bases short, with 22 bases between. The CDR3 coding sequence is TGTGCCACTCTCCTGGAGGGGGTGGGCGGCACTGAAGCTTTCTTT. This gives the protein CATLLEGVGGTEAFF.

In its sample, this clone was seen once. The chain carries TRBV19 and TRBJ1-1; D is uncertain. This CDR3 has 14 residues. The V gene lost 7 bases and the J gene lost 0 bases, with 12 bases spanning the gap. The germline V gene encodes CDR1 LNHDA and CDR2 SQIVND (reference sequence). The CDR3 here is CASTLGSMNTEAFF. CDR3 DNA sequence: TGTGCCAGTACCTTAGGATCCATGAACACTGAAGCTTTCTTT.

The chain has TRBV2 and TRBJ2-5, with 13 bases that match TRBD2. CDR1 and CDR2 (germline): SNHLY, FYNNEI. This CDR3 has 15 amino acids. V lost 6 bases to trimming and J lost 2 bases; unmatched junction nucleotides: 3. The CDR3: CASRSGLAGQETQYF. The DNA for the CDR3 is TGTGCCAGCAGGTCGGGACTAGCGGGACAAGAGACCCAGTACTTC.

The chain couples TRBV9 to TRBJ2-6; D may be TRBD2 (6 bases). Germline CDR1 reads SGDLS; CDR2 reads YYNGEE. Trimming took 4 bases from V and 4 from J, leaving 18 bases between them. The CDR3 totals 17 residues. The CDR3 sequence is CASSPPPGGPGANVLTF. DNA for the CDR3: TGTGCCAGCAGCCCCCCCCCAGGAGGGCCAGGGGCCAACGTCCTGACTTTC.

The rearrangement links TRBV19 to TRBJ1-5; unclear D gene. CDR3 length: 13 amino acids. Germline V CDR1 and CDR2: LNHDA, SQIVND (reference sequence). Trimming took 4 bases from V and 6 from J, leaving 10 bases between them. The CDR3 DNA sequence: TGTGCCAGTAGTAAAGGGCTTGCTCAGCCCCAGCATTTT. Residues: CASSKGLAQPQHF. The complete variable domain, with remaining parts taken from reference TRBV19 and TRBJ1-5, reads DGGITQSPKYLFRKEGQNVTLSCEQNLNHDAMYWYRQDPGQGLRLIYYSQIVNDFQKGDIAEGYSVSREKKESFPLTVTSAQKNPTAFYLCASSKGLAQPQHFGDGTRLSIL.

Worth noting for this clone: The junction shows a germline mismatch at one end, possibly a read error. The chain has TRBV5-1 and TRBJ2-5; 13 bases are shared with TRBD2. Germline-derived CDR1 and CDR2 are SGHRS and YFSETQ. CDR3 length: 18 residues. The CDR3, as DNA: TGCGCCAGCAGCCGCCGACTAGCGGGAGGAACCGCCCAAGAGGCCCAGTACTTC. This encodes CASSRRLAGGTAQEAQYF. The variable domain in full, completed from reference TRBV5-1 and TRBJ2-5, reads KAGVTQTPRYLIKTRGQQVTLSCSPISGHRSVSWYQQTPGQGLQFLFEYFSETQRNKGNFPGRFSGRQFSNSRSEMNVSTLELGDSALYLCASSRRLAGGTAQEAQYFGPGTRLLVL.

V is TRBV28 and J is TRBJ1-2, with no clear D. The V end was cut by 2 bases, the J end by 5 bases, with 6 bases between. CDR3 length: 12 amino acids. CDR1 and CDR2 (germline): MDHEN, SYDVKM. This CDR3 reads CASSLKAYGYTF. In DNA, the CDR3 is TGTGCCAGCAGTTTAAAGGCTTATGGCTACACCTTC.

Here the CDR3 DNA reads TGTGCCAGTAGTCTACCTGGTTTAGGATACTCCTACAATGAGCAGTTCTTC. It is translated as CASSLPGLGYSYNEQFF. The rearrangement uses TRBV19 and TRBJ2-1; D is uncertain. CDR3 size: 17 residues. Per the germline V gene, CDR1 is LNHDA and CDR2 is SQIVND (reference sequence). V lost 5 bases, J lost 0 bases, and 17 bases lay in between.

The table lists this clone with a count of one. The rearrangement joins TRBV14 to TRBJ2-3; D is unclear. The V gene's germline CDR1 is SGHDN and CDR2 FVKESK. CDR3 length equals 15 residues. V dropped 3 bases and J dropped 0 bases, with 10 bases sitting between them. CDR3 loop: CASSHGTSSTDTQYF. Written as DNA, the CDR3 is TGTGCCAGCAGCCATGGAACATCTAGCACAGATACGCAGTATTTT.

This chain links TRBV4-3 with TRBJ2-3; D not certain. The CDR3 sequence is 19 residues long. V was cut by 2 bases and J by 0 bases, with 21 bases left in between. The germline V gene encodes CDR1 LGHNA and CDR2 YSLEER. CDR3 nucleotides: TGCGCCAGCAGCCAATTACCCCCAGCACTGCCCCAGAGCACAGATACGCAGTATTTT. As protein: CASSQLPPALPQSTDTQYF.

The chain joins TRBV11-2 to TRBJ1-4; D unclear. The germline V gene has CDR1 SGHAT and CDR2 FQNNGV. V gave up 0 bases and J gave up 1 base, with 3 bases separating them. The CDR3 is 14 residues long. The CDR3 here is CASSLERTNEKLFF. Here the CDR3 DNA reads TGTGCCAGCAGCTTAGAGAGAACTAATGAAAAACTGTTTTTT.

CDR3 sequence reads: CASRSAGGPDTQYF. In DNA form, the CDR3 reads TGTGCAAGTCGCTCAGCGGGGGGTCCAGATACGCAGTATTTT. The chain couples TRBV12-2 to TRBJ2-3; TRBD2, the table's D call, lacks a check against the DNA. TRBV12-2 is labeled a pseudogene. The CDR3 covers 14 residues.

This clone ranks as medium-sized. This chain links TRBV5-1 with TRBJ2-1; 11 bases are a match to TRBD2. Germline assignment: CDR1 SGHRS and CDR2 YFSETQ. This CDR3 spans 17 amino acids. Germline trimming cut 2 bases from V and 2 bases from J; bases unmatched to any gene: 6. The CDR3 bases are TGCGCCAGCAGCTTCACTAGCGGGAGATTGACCTACAATGAGCAGTTCTTC. It codes for CASSFTSGRLTYNEQFF.

The rearrangement links TRBV4-2 to TRBJ2-3; D ambiguous. The germline V and J ends were trimmed by 0 bases and 4 bases, with 11 bases remaining between them. The CDR3 has 15 residues. Germline loops: CDR1 LGHNA, CDR2 YNFKEQ. DNA of the CDR3: TGTGCCAGCAGCCAAGAGAGAAGGTTGGCAGATACGCAGTATTTT. Translation gives CASSQERRLADTQYF.

The chain combines TRBV7-9 with TRBJ1-2, with 10 bases matching TRBD1. CDR1 is SEHNR and CDR2 is FQNEAQ in the germline V gene (reference sequence). The CDR3 is 16 amino acids. V was pared by 1 base and J by 3 bases, with 5 bases of the junction left unmatched. CDR3 sequence (DNA): TGTGCCAGCAGCTTAGGTTTTGGGACAGGGGACTATGGCTACACCTTC. Amino acids: CASSLGFGTGDYGYTF.

This rearrangement joins TRBV19 to TRBJ2-4, with TRBD2 as a possible D gene (5 bases). CDR3 length equals 15 residues. The germline V gene encodes CDR1 LNHDA and CDR2 SQIVND (reference sequence). The V end was cut by 4 bases, the J end by 1 base, with 11 bases between. CDR3 in amino acids: CASSRGLGAKNIQYF. For the CDR3, the DNA is TGTGCCAGTAGTAGAGGGCTTGGGGCCAAAAACATTCAGTACTTC. Complete variable domain (other parts from reference TRBV19 and TRBJ2-4): DGGITQSPKYLFRKEGQNVTLSCEQNLNHDAMYWYRQDPGQGLRLIYYSQIVNDFQKGDIAEGYSVSREKKESFPLTVTSAQKNPTAFYLCASSRGLGAKNIQYFGAGTRLSVL.

CDR3 in amino acids: CASSPNVDTQYF. The CDR3 DNA reads as TGTGCCAGCAGCCCGAATGTAGATACGCAGTATTTT. The V and J genes are TRBV6-2 or TRBV6-3 and TRBJ2-3; no clear D gene. The CDR3 sequence is 12 residues long. Looked up from germline, CDR1 is MNHEY and CDR2 is SVGEGT. Trimming removed 6 bases at V and 5 bases at J, with 9 bases between.